The subject of this entry is one T cell receptor beta chain. After removal of 6 bases from V and 5 bases from J, the junction contained 6 bases not matched to a gene. The CDR3 runs 13 residues. The V gene's germline CDR1 is KGHSH and CDR2 LQKENI. Original handling: Cell counts per sample came from amplifying reference gene primers. The method was immunoSEQ multiplex PCR; TCRdb's version includes in-frame clones alone and lacks a portion of them. The V and J calls and the clone size are those of that table, but D and trimming were determined from the DNA. This sample carries about 220,000 clones, 82% of them seen once, and the ten largest clones take around 3.5%. The data were taken from a study of blood T cell repertoires in COVID-19. Study as a whole: Acute and convalescent COVID-19 samples came from the United States, Italy and Spain. T cells, B-cell-depleted T cells, or PBMCs provided the cDNA or gDNA that served as material.

V usage is TRBV18 and J usage is TRBJ1-1, with TRBD1 matching 7 bases. This TCR came from a woman older than 75 with acute or convalescent COVID-19. Sequencing was done on a sample of peripheral blood. This chain's CDR3 is CASSSGQPTEAFF. CDR3 in DNA: TGTGCCAGCTCCTCGGGACAGCCGACTGAAGCTTTCTTT.